This entry lists 16 T cell receptor beta chains sequenced from one sample in a study of blood T cells in healthy people across ages. The use of a sample-barcoded 5' primer and a J-beta primer mix characterized a second PCR of about 7 to 12 cycles. MiXCR, run by TCRdb on the 5' RACE reads, gives a single entry per CDR3 protein. This sample has about 630,000 distinct CDR3 sequences; more than 20% occur once, and the top ten carry 3.6%. The sample comprised blood. The origin of the receptors is a man between 65 and 85 years old in good health.

Worth noting for this clonotype: A much larger clone is a single base away; this may be a read error. The chain couples TRBV20-1 to TRBJ2-3; no definite D call. This CDR3 is 14 amino acids long. The germline gives CDR1 DFQATT, CDR2 SNEGSKA (reference sequence). V gave up 0 bases and J gave up 0 bases, with 7 bases separating them. The CDR3, as DNA: TGCAGTGCTAGAGATAGGGCTAGCACAGATACGCAGTATTTT. The encoded protein is CSARDRASTDTQYF.

This clonotype occurred a few times. This rearrangement joins TRBV4-3 to TRBJ2-7, with TRBD2 identical over 13 bases. Trimming removed 2 bases from V and 5 bases from J; junction bases left unmatched: 9. The CDR3 loop spans 17 amino acids. Germline CDR1 and CDR2: LGHNA and YSLEER. CDR3 protein: CASSQTTSGRVPHEQYF. Written as DNA, the CDR3 is TGCGCCAGCAGCCAAACTACTAGCGGGAGGGTCCCCCACGAGCAGTACTTC.

Comments on this clonotype: The junction does not match germline at one end; this may be a read error. The gene calls are TRBV12-3 or TRBV12-4 and TRBJ2-7, with D unresolved. This CDR3 is 14 amino acids long. The DNA of the CDR3 is TGTGCCGGCAGTTTATCTGGAAGCTCCTACGAGCAGTACTTC. This sequence encodes CAGSLSGSSYEQYF.

This clonotype was counted ten times or more. The V gene is TRBV5-1, the J gene TRBJ2-1, with a tentative D call TRBD1 (6 bases). CDR1 is SGHRS and CDR2 is YFSETQ in the germline V gene. The V and J ends lost 2 bases and 5 bases respectively, with 14 bases between them. There are 15 residues in the CDR3. In DNA form, the CDR3 reads TGCGCCAGCAGCTTACAGGGAGCCTTCGACAATGAGCAGTTCTTC. Translation: CASSLQGAFDNEQFF.

The gene calls are TRBV6-6 and TRBJ2-7; tentative D call: TRBD2 (6 bases). V gave up 8 bases and J gave up 4 bases, with 24 bases separating them. Germline V gene sequence: CDR1 MNHNY, CDR2 SVGAGI (reference sequence). The CDR3 has 16 residues. The CDR3: CASRPRPSYGGYEQYF. The CDR3 DNA follows: TGTGCCAGCCGACCTCGCCCCAGTTACGGGGGATACGAGCAGTACTTC.

V is TRBV9 and J is TRBJ1-4; D is unresolved. The CDR3 is 15 residues long. The germline V gene encodes CDR1 SGDLS and CDR2 YYNGEE. V shed 0 bases and J shed 0 bases, with 6 bases lying between them. CDR3 region: CASSVVGSTNEKLFF. The CDR3, as DNA: TGTGCCAGCAGCGTAGTGGGTTCAACTAATGAAAAACTGTTTTTT.

The J gene is TRBJ2-5, the V gene TRBV3-1; TRBD1 aligns across 8 bases. V was clipped by 6 bases and J by 0 bases; unmatched bases: 12. Germline V gives CDR1 LGHDT, CDR2 YNNKEL (reference sequence). This CDR3 spans 17 amino acids. This CDR3 is CASRPGTGKMYQETQYF. The CDR3 nucleotides are TGTGCCAGCAGGCCGGGGACAGGTAAAATGTACCAAGAGACCCAGTACTTC.

This clonotype was picked up many times. The chain links TRBV4-3 to TRBJ2-3; tentatively, D is TRBD1 (5 bases). The CDR3 totals 13 residues. Germline V lookup: CDR1 LGHNA, CDR2 YSLEER. Trimming took 2 bases from V and 4 from J, leaving 7 bases between them. CDR3 sequence: CASSQQGPDTQYF. The CDR3 nucleotides are TGCGCCAGCAGCCAACAGGGCCCAGATACGCAGTATTTT.

This clonotype was recorded a few times. V and J are TRBV5-5 and TRBJ1-1, with TRBD1 as a possible D gene (6 bases). Germline V CDR1 and CDR2: SGHKS, YYEKEE (reference sequence). The V end was cut by 3 bases, the J end by 7 bases, with 19 bases between. The CDR3 totals 15 residues. In nucleotides, the CDR3 is TGTGCCAGCAGCTATACAGGGAACCCGAACCTTGAAGCTTTCTTT. Protein sequence: CASSYTGNPNLEAFF.

The chain links TRBV18 to TRBJ2-7; D is possibly TRBD1 or TRBD2 (5 bases each). There are 12 residues in the CDR3. V was trimmed by 6 bases and J by 7 bases, leaving 13 bases between them. Germline V gene sequence: CDR1 KGHSH, CDR2 LQKENI. The CDR3: CASSPGGEEQYF. CDR3 in DNA: TGTGCCAGCTCCCCTGGGGGTGAGGAGCAGTACTTC.

The chain has TRBV30 and TRBJ2-3; D unclear. Germline V gives CDR1 GTSNPN, CDR2 SVGIG (reference sequence). The CDR3 sequence is 14 residues long. Trimming cost V 2 bases and J 1 base, with 10 bases left between them. CDR3 coding DNA: TGTGCCTGGAGTCAATTACCCCGCACAGATACGCAGTATTTT. This encodes CAWSQLPRTDTQYF.

This clonotype was seen a few times. The chain combines TRBV29-1 with TRBJ2-1; 14 nucleotides agree with TRBD2. Germline CDR1 is SQVTM and CDR2 is ANQGSEA. The J segment lost 0 bases and the V segment lost 1 base, leaving 2 bases of the junction unmatched. The CDR3 consists of 17 residues. CDR3 DNA sequence: TGCAGCGTTGAAGCGGGACTAGCGGGGGTCTCCTACAATGAGCAGTTCTTC. Its protein is CSVEAGLAGVSYNEQFF.

CDR3 sequence (DNA): TGTGCCAGCAGCTATCAAATGCGCAATGAGCAGTTCTTC. This encodes CASSYQMRNEQFF. The chain carries TRBV13 and TRBJ2-1; D gene unclear. The germline V and J ends were trimmed by 4 bases and 6 bases, with 10 bases remaining between them. This CDR3 is built from 13 residues. Germline V CDR1 and CDR2: PRHDT, FYEKMQ (reference sequence).

This clonotype was seen only a few times. This sequence joins TRBV7-3 and TRBJ2-3; the D gene is possibly TRBD1 (5 bases). The CDR3 has 15 amino acids. With 4 bases removed from V and 1 base from J, the gap between germline ends came to 12 bases. CDR1 and CDR2 from the germline V gene are SGHTA and FQGTGA. CDR3 sequence reads: CASSSIPQGTDTQYF. The CDR3 region has the DNA TGTGCCAGCAGCTCGATACCACAGGGCACAGATACGCAGTATTTT.

This clonotype has ten or more counts. The CDR3 here is CSSGVEQETQYF. The CDR3 DNA reads TGCAGCTCTGGGGTAGAGCAAGAGACCCAGTACTTC. The genes are TRBV29-1 and TRBJ2-5; unclear D gene. The CDR3 spans 12 residues. Trimming removed 8 bases at V and 2 bases at J, with 12 bases between. Germline V gene data show CDR1 as SQVTM and CDR2 as ANQGSEA.

Concerning this clonotype: Germline is not matched at one junction end, which may reflect a read error. The J gene is TRBJ2-7, the V gene TRBV7-9; D might be TRBD2 (5 bases). The germline V gene encodes CDR1 SEHNR and CDR2 FQNEAQ (reference sequence). The CDR3 runs to 14 residues. CDR3: CASSLNPNDYERYF. CDR3 nucleotides: TGTGCCAGCAGCTTGAATCCGAACGACTACGAGCGGTACTTC. Looking up the rest from reference TRBV7-9 and TRBJ2-7 gives the full variable domain: DTGVSQNPRHKITKRGQNVTFRCDPISEHNRLYWYRQTLGQGPEFLTYFQNEAQLEKSRLLSDRFSAERPKGSFSTLEIQRTEQGDSAMYLCASSLNPNDYERYFGPGTRLTVT.